A selection of T cell receptor beta chains follows, all from one sample in a study of blood T cell repertoires in COVID-19. Here immunoSEQ multiplex PCR was the method, and the copy in TCRdb shows in-frame clones only, minus some. The sample shows about 43,000 clones, 87% of them seen only once. Material: peripheral blood. The receptors stem from a human donor in a cohort sampled during active COVID-19. Both conserved end residues are part of each CDR3. Fields, in order: clone size, J gene, CDR3 length, V gene, D gene, CDR3 DNA, CDR3 protein. A D gene is named only where the DNA matches it firmly. Expanded clones get a size class; other rows say once, few or many, or leave the size out.

. TRBJ2-3 16 TRBV7-9 TRBD2 TGTGCCAGCAGCCCCTCGGGACTAGCGGGAGGGCAAACGCAGTATTTT CASSPSGLAGGQTQYF
. TRBJ1-4 16 TRBV5-4 . TGTGCCAGCAGCTTAAGTATTGGGGCCGGTAATGAAAAACTGTTTTTT CASSLSIGAGNEKLFF
. TRBJ1-2 14 TRBV5-6 . TGTGCCAGCAGCTTGGGCCGGGAGGCTTATGGCTACACCTTC CASSLGREAYGYTF
. TRBJ1-5 14 TRBV5-5 TRBD1 TGTGCCAGCAGCTTGGGGACAGGGAGTCAGCCCCAGCATTTT CASSLGTGSQPQHF
once TRBJ2-5 15 TRBV6-5 TRBD2 TGTGCCAGCAGTTCTGCGGCGGGGGGGGAAGAGACCCAGTACTTC CASSSAAGGEETQYF
few TRBJ2-7 15 TRBV7-9 . TGTGCCAGCAGCTTAGCGTTTCGACATTCTAACGAGCAGTACTTC CASSLAFRHSNEQYF
. TRBJ2-1 11 TRBV28 . TGTGCCAGCAGAGCCGGCAATGAGCAGTTCTTC CASRAGNEQFF
. TRBJ1-5 16 TRBV7-6 TRBD1 TGTGCCAGCAGCCCAAGGGACAGCTTTAGCAATCAGCCCCAGCATTTT CASSPRDSFSNQPQHF
. TRBJ1-5 12 TRBV30 . TGTGCCTGGAGTCAAGGAGATCAGCCCCAGCATTTT CAWSQGDQPQHF
. TRBJ2-5 15 TRBV5-1 . TGCGCCAGCAGCTTGTACGCCGCTAAACAAGAGACCCAGTACTTC CASSLYAAKQETQYF
. TRBJ2-5 16 TRBV7-2 TRBD2 TGTGCCAGCAGCCTCGGACTAGCGGGAGATGGGGAGACCCAGTACTTC CASSLGLAGDGETQYF
. TRBJ2-7 14 TRBV5-8 . TGTGCCAGCAGCTTCACAGGGATCGGATACGAGCAGTACTTC CASSFTGIGYEQYF
. TRBJ1-2 13 TRBV28 TRBD1 TGTGCCAGCAGTGTCCAGACAGGGCGAGGCTACACCTTC CASSVQTGRGYTF
. TRBJ1-6 15 TRBV28 . TGTGCCAGCAGTTTAAAGGGCAGGGGTGGTTCACCCCTCCACTTT CASSLKGRGGSPLHF
. TRBJ2-7 14 TRBV2 TRBD1 TGTGCCAGCAGTGAGAGAGGGGGCCTTTACGAGCAGTACTTC CASSERGGLYEQYF
. TRBJ2-1 17 TRBV5-4 TRBD2 TGTGCCAGCAGCGAAAGACTAGCCGAAAGCTCCTACAATGAGCAGTTCTTC CASSERLAESSYNEQFF
. TRBJ2-1 16 TRBV2 TRBD2 TGTGCCAGCGGCGGGGGACTAGCGGTACCGGGTGATGAGCAGTTCTTC CASGGGLAVPGDEQFF
. TRBJ1-2 15 TRBV11-2 . TGTGCCAGCAGCTTAGATGTTGGGGCGCCCTATGGCTACACCTTC CASSLDVGAPYGYTF
. TRBJ1-2 14 TRBV10-2 . TGCGCCAGCGGCCGAGGGGGAACTAACTATGGCTACACCTTC CASGRGGTNYGYTF
. TRBJ1-1 15 TRBV7-6 . TGTGCCAGCAGCCCCGGGCGAACGGACTTCACTGAAGCTTTCTTT CASSPGRTDFTEAFF
. TRBJ2-1 12 TRBV27 TRBD1 TGTGCCAGCAGTGATAACAGGGGTGAGCAGTTCTTC CASSDNRGEQFF
. TRBJ2-7 14 TRBV27 TRBD1 TGTGCCAGCAGTAAACTCGGGACAGGGAAAGAGCAGTACTTC CASSKLGTGKEQYF
once TRBJ2-1 20 TRBV27 TRBD2 TGTGAAGGGGGGGGGACTAGCGGGAGGAAGTGGGTGAGCTCCTACAATGAGCAGTTCTTC CEGGGTSGRKWVSSYNEQFF
. TRBJ1-4 17 TRBV27 TRBD1 TGTGCCAGCAGTTTAGATCCCGGGGGACAGGGTATTAAAAAACTGTTTTTT CASSLDPGGQGIKKLFF
. TRBJ1-5 14 TRBV24-1 TRBD1 TGTGCCACCAGTGATTTAGACAGGGATCAGCCCCAGCATTTT CATSDLDRDQPQHF
. TRBJ2-3 15 TRBV7-3 TRBD2 TGTGCCAGCAGCTTAGGCGGGAGGGGCACAGATACGCAGTATTTT CASSLGGRGTDTQYF
. TRBJ2-3 15 TRBV5-6 . TGTGCCAGCAGCGCTCTACTATCTAGCACAGATACGCAGTATTTT CASSALLSSTDTQYF
. TRBJ2-3 16 TRBV3-1/TRBV3-2 . TGTGCCAGCAGCCGTCAGGCTAGCGCCTACACAGATACGCAGTATTTT CASSRQASAYTDTQYF
few TRBJ1-3 15 TRBV10-3 TRBD1 TGTGCCATCAGTGACCCGACAGGGTCAGGAAACACCATATATTTT CAISDPTGSGNTIYF
once TRBJ1-5 16 TRBV30 TRBD1 TGTGCCTGGAGCCCCGACCGGGACAGAGACAATCAGCCCCAGCATTTT CAWSPDRDRDNQPQHF
. TRBJ2-5 15 TRBV7-6 TRBD2 TGTGCCAGCAGCCGCAGACTAGCGGGCCAAGAGACCCAGTACTTC CASSRRLAGQETQYF
. TRBJ2-1 14 TRBV20-1 TRBD2 TGCAGTGCTAGTCCTAGCGGGCCGTACAATGAGCAGTTCTTC CSASPSGPYNEQFF
. TRBJ2-2 14 TRBV5-6 TRBD1 TGTGCCAGCGGACAGGGGGATACCGCCGGGGAGCTGTTTTTT CASGQGDTAGELFF
once TRBJ1-1 14 TRBV28 . TGTGCCAGCAGCGTCCCCGCCCGGGACACTGAAGCTTTCTTT CASSVPARDTEAFF
. TRBJ2-2 16 TRBV18 . TGTGCCAGCTCACCACTACAGGGTTCGAGCACCGGGGAGCTGTTTTTT CASSPLQGSSTGELFF
. TRBJ1-1 15 TRBV5-1 TRBD1 TGCGCCAGCAGCAGGGATTCAGGGGGAGCCACTGAAGCTTTCTTT CASSRDSGGATEAFF
once TRBJ2-1 13 TRBV13 . TGTGCCAGCAGCTTAGGGACTTCCAATGAGCAGTTCTTC CASSLGTSNEQFF
. TRBJ2-1 16 TRBV19 TRBD2 TGTGCCAGTAGTCTTCGGACTAGCGGGAGAGACAATGAGCAGTTCTTC CASSLRTSGRDNEQFF
. TRBJ2-7 17 TRBV28 . TGTGCCAGCAGTACCTCCGACAGGGGACTACCCCCCTACGAGCAGTACTTC CASSTSDRGLPPYEQYF
. TRBJ1-5 14 TRBV28 TRBD1 TGTGCCAGCAGTCCCGGGACAGGGTATCAGCCCCAGCATTTT CASSPGTGYQPQHF
few TRBJ1-3 24 TRBV6-8 . TGTGCCAGCAAACAACGAGCAGTTATAAGCCCAAAACAGCGGGCCTCAAGCTCTGGAAACACCATATATTTT CASKQRAVISPKQRASSSGNTIYF
. TRBJ1-2 13 TRBV7-3 . TGTGCCAGCAGCCCCGCTCGGGGAGACGGCTACACCTTC CASSPARGDGYTF
. TRBJ2-7 14 TRBV4-2 . TGTGCCAGCAGCCGAGACACCGGCTCCTACGAGCAGTACTTC CASSRDTGSYEQYF
. TRBJ2-3 13 TRBV7-7 . TGTGCTAGCAGCCCCCACGCGGGAGATACGCAGTATTTT CASSPHAGDTQYF
. TRBJ2-7 15 TRBV18 . TGTGCCAGCTCACCGTCTCAGGACAGAGCCTACGAGCAGTACTTC CASSPSQDRAYEQYF
. TRBJ2-7 13 TRBV2 TRBD2 TGTGCCAGCAGTGCCGGGACTATCGCCGAGCAGTACTTC CASSAGTIAEQYF
few TRBJ1-5 18 TRBV6-2/TRBV6-3 . TGTGCCAGCAGCCCTCCTGAGGGGACTAACTCTTTAAATCAGCCCCAGCATTTT CASSPPEGTNSLNQPQHF
. TRBJ2-1 14 TRBV5-1 . TGCGCCAGCAGCTTTTGGAGTTCTAACAATGAGCAGTTCTTC CASSFWSSNNEQFF
. TRBJ2-4 13 TRBV6-6 TRBD2 TGTGCCAGCCCTCCGGAGCGGGAGAACATTCAGTACTTC CASPPERENIQYF
. TRBJ2-2 15 TRBV7-8 . TGTGCCAGCAGCTTATTCGTCTTCAACACCGGGGAGCTGTTTTTT CASSLFVFNTGELFF
. TRBJ2-7 17 TRBV28 . TGTGCCAGCAGGTCCTCCCCCCTCCGTCAACTCCCCCGAAAGCAGTACTTC CASRSSPLRQLPRKQYF
. TRBJ1-1 17 TRBV5-1 TRBD1 TGCGCCAGCAGCGCCCGTACAGGGGGCGCCTTGAACACTGAAGCTTTCTTT CASSARTGGALNTEAFF
. TRBJ2-5 12 TRBV7-2 . TGTGCCAGCACCAGGGAGGCGGGGACCCAGTACTTC CASTREAGTQYF
. TRBJ2-1 15 TRBV5-1 TRBD2 TGCGCCAGCAGCCTTGGGACTAGCCAGGAGAATGAGCAGTTCTTC CASSLGTSQENEQFF
. TRBJ2-7 14 TRBV11-2 TRBD2 TGTGCCAGCAGCTACCGACTAGCGGTAGACGAGCAGTACTTC CASSYRLAVDEQYF
. TRBJ2-2 18 TRBV15 TRBD2 TGTGCCACCAGCCGGAGCCGCCTTAGCGGGAGGAGCACCGGGGAGCTGTTTTTT CATSRSRLSGRSTGELFF
. TRBJ2-1 16 TRBV7-3 TRBD2 TGTGCCAGCAGCCCGTATAGCGGGAGCTCCTACAATGAGCAGTTCTTC CASSPYSGSSYNEQFF
. TRBJ1-4 15 TRBV9 TRBD1 TGTGCCAGCAGCCCACGGGACAGGGCCGATGAAAAACTGTTTTTT CASSPRDRADEKLFF